A selection of T cell receptor beta chains follows, all from one sample in a study of blood T cell repertoires in COVID-19. Here immunoSEQ multiplex PCR was the method, and the copy in TCRdb shows in-frame clones only, minus some. The repertoire consists of 200,000 to 250,000 clones, with 65% to 85% occurring once and the leading ten covering 1.3%. Sequences were obtained from peripheral blood. The receptors here all came from a woman in her twenties or thirties with COVID-19, enrolled during active disease. The CDR3 runs from the conserved cysteine through the conserved F or W. A D gene is named only where the DNA matches it firmly.

v_call: TRBV5-1; d_call: .; cdr3_aa: CASSLRTAKPYEQYF
v_call: TRBV4-3; d_call: .; cdr3_aa: CASSQELHYEQYF
v_call: TRBV16; d_call: .; cdr3_aa: CASSPDISYEQYF
v_call: TRBV5-5; d_call: .; cdr3_aa: CASSLEAETQYF
v_call: TRBV6-5; d_call: TRBD2; cdr3_aa: CASRLAGDAGELFF
v_call: TRBV7-9; d_call: TRBD1; cdr3_aa: CASPKTGGGGAGANVLTF
v_call: TRBV4-1; d_call: .; cdr3_aa: CASSQVPHSYEQYF
v_call: TRBV6-2/TRBV6-3; d_call: .; cdr3_aa: CASSLHLAVNYEQYF
v_call: TRBV2; d_call: TRBD2; cdr3_aa: CASSFYGTSGQETQYF
v_call: TRBV5-1; d_call: TRBD1; cdr3_aa: CASSARTGGDTGELFF
v_call: TRBV28; d_call: TRBD1; cdr3_aa: CASIPTGGQGSNQPQHF
v_call: TRBV6-2/TRBV6-3; d_call: TRBD2; cdr3_aa: CASSQGLAGSAQYF
v_call: TRBV6-5; d_call: .; cdr3_aa: CASSYRGGNTIYF
v_call: TRBV7-2; d_call: .; cdr3_aa: CASSFGRERGAGELFF
v_call: TRBV6-1; d_call: .; cdr3_aa: CASSQTGLSGNTIYF
v_call: TRBV5-1; d_call: .; cdr3_aa: CASSFGGVTEAFF
v_call: TRBV13; d_call: TRBD2; cdr3_aa: CASSLSSGGGPHNEQFF
v_call: TRBV3-1/TRBV3-2; d_call: .; cdr3_aa: CASSQLGGAVAF
v_call: TRBV15; d_call: TRBD1; cdr3_aa: CATSRDDRDSYEQYF
v_call: TRBV30; d_call: .; cdr3_aa: CAWTLGVAYNEQFF
v_call: TRBV5-4; d_call: TRBD2; cdr3_aa: CASSFRTSGRYTDTQYF
v_call: TRBV30; d_call: .; cdr3_aa: CAWSPGQYSGNTIYF
v_call: TRBV12-5; d_call: .; cdr3_aa: CASGWTQGGWQSSYNSPLHF
v_call: TRBV20-1; d_call: .; cdr3_aa: CSASGLALGADTQYF
v_call: TRBV7-9; d_call: .; cdr3_aa: CASSQGRSSGNTIYF
v_call: TRBV9; d_call: TRBD2; cdr3_aa: CASSRAGESTDTQYF
v_call: TRBV4-2; d_call: TRBD2; cdr3_aa: CASSLGTSGGHRELFF
v_call: TRBV5-1; d_call: .; cdr3_aa: CASSSGMNTEAFF
v_call: TRBV12-5; d_call: .; cdr3_aa: CASGDSYGYTF
v_call: TRBV7-2; d_call: TRBD2; cdr3_aa: CASGTGGTATYEQYF
v_call: TRBV19; d_call: TRBD1; cdr3_aa: CASSKRQGMNIQYF
v_call: TRBV5-6; d_call: .; cdr3_aa: CASRILDVYNEQFF
v_call: TRBV5-4; d_call: TRBD2; cdr3_aa: CASSLVFRGGMETQYF
v_call: TRBV9; d_call: TRBD1; cdr3_aa: CASSVVGQGVNHTF
v_call: TRBV2; d_call: TRBD2; cdr3_aa: CATYSGNSYEQYF
v_call: TRBV28; d_call: .; cdr3_aa: CASRIGQAVNYYGYTF
v_call: TRBV4-3; d_call: TRBD1; cdr3_aa: CASSQDPQGASGYTF
v_call: TRBV18; d_call: TRBD1; cdr3_aa: CASSATTGGLLETQYF
v_call: TRBV19; d_call: TRBD2; cdr3_aa: CASSMTSGTGNEQFF
v_call: TRBV27; d_call: .; cdr3_aa: CASSLESGRPNTEAFF
v_call: TRBV20-1; d_call: TRBD2; cdr3_aa: CSASSTSGLHNEQFF